This T cell receptor (beta chain) was identified during a study of T-cell memory formation after mild COVID-19. TCRdb recomputed calls from the 5' RACE reads with MiXCR, one row per CDR3 protein. The data show 390,000 or so distinct CDR3 sequences, roughly 15% seen once. The CDR3 contains 11 residues. CDR1 and CDR2 (germline): KGHSH, LQKENI. V shed 3 bases and J shed 5 bases, with 2 bases lying between them. This clonotype was seen only a few times. The receptor was derived from a man between 18 and 29 years old who had mild COVID-19 (a few samples of this study predate the infection). Cell type and time point are not known. The chain carries TRBV18 and TRBJ2-1; no clear D gene. Sequenced sample: PBMCs or a T cell subset sorted from them (not recorded which). The CDR3 sequence: CASSPDNEQFF. CDR3 nucleotide sequence: TGTGCCAGCTCACCCGACAATGAGCAGTTCTTC.